Here is one T cell receptor beta chain with its context. Its antigen is still unknown. The CDR3 extends over 15 amino acids. Germline assignment: CDR1 SEHNR and CDR2 FQNEAQ (reference sequence). Trimming pared 3 bases from V and 0 bases from J, leaving 12 bases between. This sample was included in a study of cytomegalovirus exposure and HLA in healthy donors. Amplification used 60 Vbeta primers and 13 Jbeta primers. Clones were read by immunoSEQ multiplex PCR, and TCRdb kept only the in-frame ones, dropping some. The profile shows some 100,000 clones, 65% to 85% of them singletons. Points from the study as a whole: Cytomegalovirus association was assigned to more than 150 TCR beta chains. A missense DCLRE1C variant was associated with V- and J-gene trimming of TCR beta chains in a later analysis, and an independent cohort replicated the association. Fewer N-insertions than the approximately 680-donor mean were reportedly shown by an Asian-associated ancestry cluster in a later analysis. Common viral pathogens (according to a later analysis) appeared linked to several of the most significant clusters.

Sequenced sample: PBMCs. The receptor's source is a female donor in good health and CMV-seropositive. The rearrangement links TRBV7-9 to TRBJ2-7; D uncertain. The CDR3 here is CASSFTVLSSYEQYF. In DNA, the CDR3 is TGTGCCAGCAGCTTTACAGTCCTAAGCTCCTACGAGCAGTACTTC.